This T cell receptor (beta chain) is from a study of tumor and adjacent non-tumor tissue in lung cancer. RNA was extracted from bulk tissue without any cell sorting. This non-tumor lung sample came from over 3 cm beyond the tumor edge. For this clonotype: The antigen remains unidentified.

The CDR3 is 15 residues long. Looked up from germline, CDR1 is SGHVS and CDR2 is FQNEAQ. V was cut by 1 base and J by 2 bases, with 9 bases left in between. A modified ARM-PCR protocol with three rounds of nested PCR amplified TCRbeta. TCRdb re-derived calls from the multiplex PCR reads in MiXCR, one entry per CDR3 protein. Found here are around 76,000 distinct CDR3 sequences, over 60% of them singletons; the top ten hold less than 50%. Study-wide results and limits: Top 100 clones took a larger repertoire share in normal lung.

The receptor was isolated from a man aged 70-80 years with non-small cell lung cancer. The chain carries TRBV7-8 and TRBJ1-5; D remains unclear. Sequencing used distant non-tumor lung tissue. CDR3 sequence: CASSLERDRNQPQHF. CDR3 in DNA: TGTGCCAGCAGCTTAGAGCGGGATCGCAATCAGCCCCAGCATTTT.